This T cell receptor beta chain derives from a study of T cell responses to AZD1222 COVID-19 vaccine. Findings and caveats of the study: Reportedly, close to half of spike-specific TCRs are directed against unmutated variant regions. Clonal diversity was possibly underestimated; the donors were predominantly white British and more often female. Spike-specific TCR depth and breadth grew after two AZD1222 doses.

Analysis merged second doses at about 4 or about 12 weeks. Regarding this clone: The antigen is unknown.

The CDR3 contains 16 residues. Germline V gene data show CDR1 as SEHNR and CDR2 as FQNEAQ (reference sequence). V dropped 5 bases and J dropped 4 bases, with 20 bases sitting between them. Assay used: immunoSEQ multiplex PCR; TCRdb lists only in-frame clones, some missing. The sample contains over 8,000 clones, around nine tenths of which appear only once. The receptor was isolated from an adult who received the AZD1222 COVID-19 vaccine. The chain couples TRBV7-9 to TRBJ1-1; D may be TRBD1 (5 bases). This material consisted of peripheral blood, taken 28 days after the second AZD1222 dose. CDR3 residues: CASSRLGAVGITEAFF. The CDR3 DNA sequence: TGTGCCAGCAGCCGGCTCGGGGCCGTAGGTATCACTGAAGCTTTCTTT.